What follows is one T cell receptor beta chain and its context. Sequencing used immunoSEQ multiplex PCR; TCRdb keeps in-frame clones, though not all of them. Among 300,000 or so clones, about 90% were seen once, and the ten largest hold under 3.5%. This record belongs to a study of blood T cell repertoires in COVID-19. Unmatched junction bases numbered 10, after V lost 2 bases and J lost 7 bases. From germline, CDR1 is SGDLS and CDR2 YYNGEE. CDR3 length: 15 amino acids. Sequenced sample: PBMCs or T cells enriched from blood (not recorded which). This sequence joins TRBV9 and TRBJ2-7; 9 nucleotides line up with TRBD1. The sequence came from a woman in her forties or fifties who had been exposed to COVID-19. CDR3 loop: CASSVAGTGINEQYF. The CDR3 bases are TGTGCCAGCAGCGTCGCCGGGACAGGGATCAATGAGCAGTACTTC. The variable domain in full, with the rest retrieved from reference TRBV9 and TRBJ2-7, is DSGVTQTPKHLITATGQRVTLRCSPRSGDLSVYWYQQSLDQGLQFLIQYYNGEERAKGNILERFSAQQFPDLHSELNLSSLELGDSALYFCASSVAGTGINEQYFGPGTRLTVT.